Given below is one TCR beta chain in context. Its target antigen remains unknown. No base-level quality is on record; no much larger clone is a single base apart. The CDR3 regions of human TCRbeta chains were analyzed by immunosequencing. Processing in the source paper ran as follows. Repertoire TCRs were matched against a reference library of SARS-CoV-2-specific TCRs generated with the MIRA antigen-specificity platform. Breadth was defined as the fraction of unique TCRs that were SARS-CoV-2-associated, and depth was defined as the fraction of total T cells that were SARS-CoV-2-associated. Each spike-specific TCR was assigned to its reactive spike region and to a CD4 or CD8 class using the MIRA data. Log10-transformed breadth and depth values were compared by one-way ANOVA with Sidak's multiple comparisons tests. In its TCRdb copy, this immuneACCESS table keeps in-frame sequences only and misses some clones. Where compared with another copy, unresolved V genes explain less than half of these, and the others have no known cause. V and J calls and clone size follow that table, whereas D and trimming were derived from the DNA. A total of over 110,000 clones appear in this sample, around 93% of them only once. The ten largest clones take up around 2.8% of the sample.

Trimming costs V 5 bases and J 3 bases, and their ends lie 18 bases apart. CDR1 and CDR2 (SGHRS, YFSETQ) derive from the germline V gene. Including cysteine and phenylalanine, the CDR3 has 15 amino acids. Just the 45-base CDR3 DNA is kept, in frame starting at base 1. The sample originates from a study of T cell responses to AZD1222 COVID-19 vaccine (dated by TCRdb to the early 2020s). A note on the overall study: Because spike-specific TCR depth and breadth did not differ between the two schedules, AZD1222 recipients who got a second dose at roughly 4 weeks were pooled with those who got a second dose at roughly 12 weeks. TCR sequencing covered 233 trial participants: 200 to 210 given two doses of AZD1222 and around 25 given two doses of MenACWY control vaccine. Trial participants were enrolled by age into 18-55, 56-69 and 70-plus year subgroups, with about 150, 28 and 57 TCR-sequenced participants respectively. Summary of the overall study and its limitations: In the small 56-69-year group, the increase in depth fell short of significance, most likely because of low power. Conclusions about previously exposed vaccinees are limited, since just a handful of AZD1222 recipients were seropositive for SARS-CoV-2 at baseline. Because no day 14 peak-response samples were available, repertoires were characterized only after the peak T cell response. Nearly half of unique spike-specific TCRs reportedly recognized epitopes outside regions mutated in the B.1.351 and B.1.1.7 variants. Most participants were white British and females outnumbered males, and the authors suggested that clonal diversity may have been underestimated. Vaccine-associated CD4 TCRs spanned the whole spike protein, with dominant responses in regions 160-218 and 743-854. A significant rise in spike-specific TCR breadth and depth was observed after two AZD1222 doses relative to day 0 and relative to MenACWY recipients.

According to the study, the label for this sample's time point signals: baseline before first vaccination. Vaccinee samples came from UK trials COV001 and COV002, including a single-blind randomized controlled phase 2/3 trial of AZD1222 (ChAdOx1 nCoV-19) in healthy adults. For TCRbeta chain sequencing, PBMC samples were collected from trial participants at day 0 and at day 28 after the second dose. The sequences come from peripheral blood, collected on day 0 of AZD1222 vaccination. The TCR sequence derives from an adult in good health. The chain is assembled from TRBV5-1 and TRBJ2-7, and the D gene may be TRBD2, 6 bases matching. The sequence in DNA is TGCGCCAGCAGTGGGCTAGGGTGGGGGGACTACGAGCAGTACTTC. Translation gives CASSGLGWGDYEQYF. The reference TRBV5-1 and TRBJ2-7 proteins fill in what lies around the CDR3, so the full variable domain reads KAGVTQTPRYLIKTRGQQVTLSCSPISGHRSVSWYQQTPGQGLQFLFEYFSETQRNKGNFPGRFSGRQFSNSRSEMNVSTLELGDSALYLCASSGLGWGDYEQYFGPGTRLTVT.